The subject of this entry is one T cell receptor beta chain. Its antigen is still unknown. These data are taken from a study of cytomegalovirus exposure and HLA in healthy donors. Findings of the study overall: Investigators reported more than 150 TCR beta chains as tied to cytomegalovirus. A link between a missense DCLRE1C variant and TCR beta V- and J-gene trimming emerged from a later analysis.

Participants comprised healthy donors of bone marrow. Donors likely had unrecorded immune exposures despite being nominally healthy when sampled. 60 Vbeta and 13 Jbeta primers were used in PCR. Assay used: immunoSEQ multiplex PCR; TCRdb lists only in-frame clones, some missing. The sample includes approximately 170,000 clones, 60% to 80% seen only once; the top ten take over 2%. Trimming took off 3 bases at V and 3 bases at J, with 12 bases between the two ends. The CDR3 has 14 amino acids. The germline V gene encodes CDR1 SGHTA and CDR2 FQGNSA. The TCR originated in a woman between 40 and 50 years old in good health and CMV-seropositive. This chain joins TRBV7-2 and TRBJ2-7; D is possibly TRBD1 (6 bases). Sequenced: PBMCs. Here the CDR3 DNA reads TGTGCCAGCAGCTTCGCAGGGGTACTCTACGAGCAGTACTTC. It is translated as CASSFAGVLYEQYF.